This TCR beta chain was sequenced during a study of OX40 agonist ivuxolimab in advanced cancers. Across the study: Among those enrolled, mean age was around 60 years (range about 23 to 79) and 82.7% were male. Regarding the study as a whole: It was also the case that some nonresponders had low normalized T-cell clonal expansion. Clonal expansion from baseline to week 6 occurred in both CD4+ and CD8+ T cells.

Measured with immunoSEQ multiplex PCR; TCRdb has only the in-frame clones, and not every one. The table shows fewer than 75,000 clones, with about 89% occurring only once. This clone was counted once. The antigen remains unidentified. Trimming stripped 5 bases from V and 3 bases from J, with 14 bases between. This CDR3 contains 14 residues. Germline CDR1 and CDR2: SGHRS and YFSETQ. The chain links TRBV5-1 to TRBJ1-1, with D perhaps matching TRBD1 (5 bases). The receptor's source is an adult with an advanced solid tumor such as melanoma, head and neck, liver or kidney cancer. The specimen was CD4+ or CD8+ T cells sorted from blood, collected in a trial of the OX40 agonist ivuxolimab. The CDR3 DNA follows: TGCGCCAGCAGACGGGACCCGACGGACACTGAAGCTTTCTTT. Translating it yields CASRRDPTDTEAFF. The full variable domain, rest sourced from reference TRBV5-1 and TRBJ1-1, is KAGVTQTPRYLIKTRGQQVTLSCSPISGHRSVSWYQQTPGQGLQFLFEYFSETQRNKGNFPGRFSGRQFSNSRSEMNVSTLELGDSALYLCASRRDPTDTEAFFGQGTRLTVV.